Sequencing of this T cell receptor (beta chain) was carried out in a study of cytotoxic CD8 clonotypes in ibrutinib-treated CLL. Across the whole study: The authors obtained response samples at a median of about eleven months of treatment, range 6 to 36.

The protocol was immunoSEQ multiplex PCR, while the TCRdb copy is restricted to in-frame clones and leaves out a portion. The table lists hundreds of thousands of clones, about four fifths of them singletons. Trimming stripped 6 bases from V and 0 bases from J, with 6 bases between. This CDR3 has 14 amino acids. Germline lookup yields CDR1 MNHEY and CDR2 SMNVEV (reference sequence). Material: PBMCs, obtained after 12 months of ibrutinib treatment. The chain uses TRBV27 and TRBJ2-6; D remains ambiguous. This receptor was taken from a human donor with chronic lymphocytic leukemia. In DNA, the CDR3 is TGTGCCAGCAGCTCTCACTCTGGGGCCAACGTCCTGACTTTC. Translation: CASSSHSGANVLTF.